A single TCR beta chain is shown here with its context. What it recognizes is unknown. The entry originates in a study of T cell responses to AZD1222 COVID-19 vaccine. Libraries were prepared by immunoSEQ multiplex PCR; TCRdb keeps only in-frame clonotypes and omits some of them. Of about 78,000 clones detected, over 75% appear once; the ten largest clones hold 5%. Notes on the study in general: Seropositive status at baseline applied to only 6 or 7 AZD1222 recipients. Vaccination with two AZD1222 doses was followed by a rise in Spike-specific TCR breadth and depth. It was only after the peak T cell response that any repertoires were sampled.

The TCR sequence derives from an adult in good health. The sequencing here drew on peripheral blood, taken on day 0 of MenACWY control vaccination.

CDR3 nucleotides: TGTGCCATCAGCCAGGACAGGGGGGGTTCACCCCTCCACTTT. This sequence encodes CAISQDRGGSPLHF. V and J are TRBV10-3 and TRBJ1-6; 10 nucleotides agree with TRBD1. The germline CDR1 and CDR2 sequences are ENHRY and SYGVKD. Trimming took 6 bases from V and 9 from J; bases not matched to a gene: 5. The CDR3 is 14 residues long.